This T cell receptor (beta chain) emerged from a study of T cell responses to AZD1222 COVID-19 vaccine. Study at large: It was second doses at about 4 or about 12 weeks that were pooled. Broader study findings: Spike-wide vaccine-associated CD4 TCRs dominated at 160-218 and 743-854.

Only in-frame clones appear in the TCRdb table, and some are missing; sequencing was by immunoSEQ multiplex PCR. The table has about 140,000 clones, roughly 89% seen once. As regards this clone: Its antigen is currently unknown.

The germline gives CDR1 SNHLY, CDR2 FYNNEI. The CDR3 is 16 residues long. Trimming cost V 3 bases and J 2 bases, with 15 bases left between them. This specimen was peripheral blood, taken on day 0 of AZD1222 vaccination. V is TRBV2 and J is TRBJ2-3; tentative D call: TRBD1 (5 bases). The receptor was isolated from an adult in good health. This CDR3 reads CASSEVSDRFTDTQYF. The DNA for the CDR3 is TGTGCCAGCAGTGAGGTCTCTGACAGATTCACAGATACGCAGTATTTT.